The clone carrying this TCR beta chain was found a few times. Its antigen is not known. A single record per CDR3 protein comes from TCRdb applying MiXCR to the 5' RACE reads. The repertoire holds about 890,000 distinct CDR3 sequences, with roughly 12% as singletons. The V gene's germline CDR1 is MNHEY and CDR2 SMNVEV (reference sequence). J gave up 8 bases and V 5 bases, and 13 bases lay outside the gene matches. CDR3 length equals 17 residues. This specimen belongs to a study of identical twins. Study results and caveats: Analyses of zero insertions could, in part, be confounded by invariant MAIT and iNKT cells. Models underpredicted monozygotic twin sharing of out-of-frame TCR alpha.

These sequences were also reported in another study, on yellow fever vaccine responses in identical twins. Per that paper: Twin vaccine T cell responses reportedly seemed partly convergent, partly personalized.

Specimen: PBMCs. V is TRBV27 and J is TRBJ2-1, with TRBD2 identical over 12 bases. The receptor's source is a woman younger than 35 in good health. CDR3 in amino acids: CASSLSSGRALGDEQFF. For the CDR3, the DNA is TGTGCCAGCAGTCTCTCTAGCGGGAGGGCCTTGGGGGATGAGCAGTTCTTC.